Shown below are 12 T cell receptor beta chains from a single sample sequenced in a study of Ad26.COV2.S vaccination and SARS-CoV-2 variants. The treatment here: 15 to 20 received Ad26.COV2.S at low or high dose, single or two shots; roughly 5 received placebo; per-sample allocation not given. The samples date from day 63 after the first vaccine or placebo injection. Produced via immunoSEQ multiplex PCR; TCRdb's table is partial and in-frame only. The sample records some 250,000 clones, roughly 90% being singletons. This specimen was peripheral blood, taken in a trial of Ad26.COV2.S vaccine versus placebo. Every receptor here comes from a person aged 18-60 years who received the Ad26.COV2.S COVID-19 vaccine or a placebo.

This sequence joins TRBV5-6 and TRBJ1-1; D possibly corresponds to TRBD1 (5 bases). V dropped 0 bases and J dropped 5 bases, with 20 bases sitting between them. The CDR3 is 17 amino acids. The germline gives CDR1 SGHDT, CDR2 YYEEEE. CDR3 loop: CASSLGDPSKVQTEAFF. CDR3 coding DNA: TGTGCCAGCAGCTTGGGGGACCCTTCTAAGGTACAGACTGAAGCTTTCTTT.

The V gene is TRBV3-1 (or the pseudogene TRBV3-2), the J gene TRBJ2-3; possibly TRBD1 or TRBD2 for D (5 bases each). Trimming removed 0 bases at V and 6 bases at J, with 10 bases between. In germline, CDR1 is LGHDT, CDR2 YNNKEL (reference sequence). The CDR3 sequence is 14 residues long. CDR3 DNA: TGTGCCAGCAGCCAAGAACTAGGGGATGATACGCAGTATTTT. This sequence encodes CASSQELGDDTQYF.

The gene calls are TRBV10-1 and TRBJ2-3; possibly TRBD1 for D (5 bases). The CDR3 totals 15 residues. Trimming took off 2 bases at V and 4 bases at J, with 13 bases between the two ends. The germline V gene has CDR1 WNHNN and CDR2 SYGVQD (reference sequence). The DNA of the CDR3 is TGCGCCAGCAGTGAGGGGGCAAGTTCGGCAGATACGCAGTATTTT. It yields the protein CASSEGASSADTQYF.

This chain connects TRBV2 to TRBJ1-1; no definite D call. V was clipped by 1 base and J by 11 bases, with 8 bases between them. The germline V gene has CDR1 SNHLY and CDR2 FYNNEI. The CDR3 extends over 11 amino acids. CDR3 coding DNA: TGTGCCAGCAGTGAAGACAGAATGGCTTTCTTT. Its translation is CASSEDRMAFF.

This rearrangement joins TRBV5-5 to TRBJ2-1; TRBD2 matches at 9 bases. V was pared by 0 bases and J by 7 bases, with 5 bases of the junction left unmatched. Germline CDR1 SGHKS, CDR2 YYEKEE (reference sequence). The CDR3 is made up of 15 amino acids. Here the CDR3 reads CASSLGRGGRNEQFF. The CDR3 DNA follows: TGTGCCAGCAGCTTGGGGCGGGGGGGCCGAAATGAGCAGTTCTTC.

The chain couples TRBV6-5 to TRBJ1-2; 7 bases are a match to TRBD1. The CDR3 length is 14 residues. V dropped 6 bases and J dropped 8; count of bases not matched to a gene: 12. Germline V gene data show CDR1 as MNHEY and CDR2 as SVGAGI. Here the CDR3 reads CASRSRSGQEGYTF. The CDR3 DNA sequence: TGTGCCAGCAGATCCCGCTCCGGACAGGAAGGCTACACCTTC.

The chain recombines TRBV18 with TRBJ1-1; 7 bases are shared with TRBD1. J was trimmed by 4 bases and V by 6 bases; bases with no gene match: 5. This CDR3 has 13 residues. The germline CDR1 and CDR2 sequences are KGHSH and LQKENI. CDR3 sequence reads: CASSIDRVTEAFF. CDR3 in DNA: TGTGCCAGCTCCATCGACAGGGTCACTGAAGCTTTCTTT. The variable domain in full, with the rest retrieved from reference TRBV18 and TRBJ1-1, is NAGVMQNPRHLVRRRGQEARLRCSPMKGHSHVYWYRQLPEEGLKFMVYLQKENIIDESGMPKERFSAEFPKEGPSILRIQQVVRGDSAAYFCASSIDRVTEAFFGQGTRLTVV.

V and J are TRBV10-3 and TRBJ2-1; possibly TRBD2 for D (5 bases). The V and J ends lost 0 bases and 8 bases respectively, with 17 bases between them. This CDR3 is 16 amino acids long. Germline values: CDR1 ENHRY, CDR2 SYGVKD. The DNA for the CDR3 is TGTGCCATCAGTGAGTCGTTGGGAGCGCATCTCGATGAGCAGTTCTTC. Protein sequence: CAISESLGAHLDEQFF.

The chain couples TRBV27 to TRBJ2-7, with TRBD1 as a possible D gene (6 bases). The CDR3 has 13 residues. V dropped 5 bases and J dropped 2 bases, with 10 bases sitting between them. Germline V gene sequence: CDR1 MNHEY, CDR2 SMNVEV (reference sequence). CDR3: CASSPGAPYEQYF. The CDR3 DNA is TGTGCCAGCAGTCCAGGGGCCCCCTACGAGCAGTACTTC.

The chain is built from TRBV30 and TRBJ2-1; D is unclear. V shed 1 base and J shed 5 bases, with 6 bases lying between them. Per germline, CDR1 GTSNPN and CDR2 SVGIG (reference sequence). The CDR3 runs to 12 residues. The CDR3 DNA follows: TGTGCCTGGAGTGATCTGGACAATGAGCAGTTCTTC. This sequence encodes CAWSDLDNEQFF.

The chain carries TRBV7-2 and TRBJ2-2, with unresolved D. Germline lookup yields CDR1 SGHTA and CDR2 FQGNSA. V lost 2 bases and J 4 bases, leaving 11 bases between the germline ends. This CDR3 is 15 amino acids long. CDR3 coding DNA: TGTGCCAGCAGCTTATCTGGCCCTCCCACCGGGGAGCTGTTTTTT. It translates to CASSLSGPPTGELFF. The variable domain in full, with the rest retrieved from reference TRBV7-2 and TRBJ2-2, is GAGVSQSPSNKVTEKGKDVELRCDPISGHTALYWYRQSLGQGLEFLIYFQGNSAPDKSGLPSDRFSAERTGGSVSTLTIQRTQQEDSAVYLCASSLSGPPTGELFFGEGSRLTVL.

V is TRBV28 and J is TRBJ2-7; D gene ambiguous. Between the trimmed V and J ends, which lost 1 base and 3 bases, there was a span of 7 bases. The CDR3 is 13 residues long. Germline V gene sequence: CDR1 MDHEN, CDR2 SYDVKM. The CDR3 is CASSLSVSYEQYF. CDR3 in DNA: TGTGCCAGCAGTTTATCCGTCAGCTACGAGCAGTACTTC.